The 6 T cell receptor beta chains in this list originate from one sample, sequenced in a study of CD8+CD57+ T cells in acquired aplastic anemia. Individuals selected for sequencing had exhibited CD8+CD57+ cell expansion on flow cytometry. Genomic DNA, the template, was used for profiling of the TCR beta VDJ and CDR3. Each CDR3 protein is one row after TCRdb ran MiXCR on the reads. The table lists around 430,000 distinct CDR3 sequences, about a third of them singletons. What was sequenced was sorted CD4+, CD8+, or CD8+CD57+ T cells (not recorded which) from PBMCs. The receptor set was obtained from a human donor with aplastic anemia.

The chain joins TRBV20-1 to TRBJ2-3; D may be TRBD2 (6 bases). The V gene lost 7 bases and the J gene lost 4 bases, with 21 bases spanning the gap. Germline V gene sequence: CDR1 DFQATT, CDR2 SNEGSKA (reference sequence). The CDR3 loop spans 15 amino acids. The CDR3 bases are TGCAGTGGAACTTTCGTACTCGGGGACTCAGATACGCAGTATTTT. This encodes CSGTFVLGDSDTQYF.

The genes are TRBV2 and TRBJ1-1; the D gene is possibly TRBD1 (5 bases). The length of the CDR3 is 13 residues. Trimming shortened V by 6 bases and J by 7 bases, and 15 bases separated the two germline ends. The germline gives CDR1 SNHLY, CDR2 FYNNEI. CDR3 sequence: CASSKTAQVEAFF. The CDR3 coding sequence is TGTGCCAGCAGCAAAACCGCACAGGTTGAAGCTTTCTTT.

Turning to this clonotype: At one boundary the junction diverges from the germline segment, which might be a read error. CDR3 region: CASSRSGPSQGTQYF. For the CDR3, the DNA is TGTGCCAGCAGTCGATCAGGCCCATCCCAAGGGACCCAGTACTTC. The J gene is TRBJ2-5, the V gene TRBV7-9, with D hard to call. This CDR3 has 15 amino acids. From germline, CDR1 is SEHNR and CDR2 FQNEAQ (reference sequence).

Regarding this clonotype: The junction and the germline gene differ at one end; a read error may be behind it. The chain couples TRBV10-3 to TRBJ2-4, with no clear D. This CDR3 is built from 15 residues. Germline V gene sequence: CDR1 ENHRY, CDR2 SYGVKD. CDR3 nucleotides: TGTGCCAGCAGTGAAGTAGGCGGATCACCAAACATTCAGTACTTC. Protein: CASSEVGGSPNIQYF.

This clonotype has at least ten counts. This chain links TRBV10-3 with TRBJ1-1; D remains unclear. The germline V gene has CDR1 ENHRY and CDR2 SYGVKD. CDR3 size: 12 residues. Between the trimmed V and J ends, which lost 2 bases and 11 bases, there was a span of 12 bases. The CDR3 reads CAISESKPRAFF. CDR3 in DNA: TGTGCCATCAGTGAGAGCAAGCCTCGGGCTTTCTTT.

The chain employs TRBV6-1 and TRBJ1-1; the D is unclear. Between the trimmed V and J ends, which lost 6 bases and 0 bases, there was a span of 14 bases. In germline, CDR1 is MNHNS, CDR2 SASEGT. The length of the CDR3 is 15 residues. CDR3 residues: CASRTSEIMNTEAFF. CDR3 nucleotides: TGTGCCAGCAGAACATCAGAAATCATGAACACTGAAGCTTTCTTT.